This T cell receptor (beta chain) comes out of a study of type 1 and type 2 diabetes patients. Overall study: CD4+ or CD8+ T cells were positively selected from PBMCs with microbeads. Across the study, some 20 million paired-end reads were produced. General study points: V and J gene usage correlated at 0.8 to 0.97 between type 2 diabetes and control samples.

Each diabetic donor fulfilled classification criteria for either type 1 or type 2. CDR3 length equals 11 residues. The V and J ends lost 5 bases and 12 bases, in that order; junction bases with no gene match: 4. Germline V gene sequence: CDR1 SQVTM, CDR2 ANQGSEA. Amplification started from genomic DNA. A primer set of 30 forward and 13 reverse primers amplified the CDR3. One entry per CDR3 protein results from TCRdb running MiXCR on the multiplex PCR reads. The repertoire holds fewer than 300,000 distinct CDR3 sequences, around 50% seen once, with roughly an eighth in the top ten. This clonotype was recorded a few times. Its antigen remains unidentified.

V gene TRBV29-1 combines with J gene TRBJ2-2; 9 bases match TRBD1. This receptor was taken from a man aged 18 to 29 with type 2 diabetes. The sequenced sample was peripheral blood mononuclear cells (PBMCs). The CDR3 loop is CSVRQGVKLFF. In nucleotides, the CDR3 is TGCAGCGTTCGACAGGGGGTGAAGCTGTTTTTT.